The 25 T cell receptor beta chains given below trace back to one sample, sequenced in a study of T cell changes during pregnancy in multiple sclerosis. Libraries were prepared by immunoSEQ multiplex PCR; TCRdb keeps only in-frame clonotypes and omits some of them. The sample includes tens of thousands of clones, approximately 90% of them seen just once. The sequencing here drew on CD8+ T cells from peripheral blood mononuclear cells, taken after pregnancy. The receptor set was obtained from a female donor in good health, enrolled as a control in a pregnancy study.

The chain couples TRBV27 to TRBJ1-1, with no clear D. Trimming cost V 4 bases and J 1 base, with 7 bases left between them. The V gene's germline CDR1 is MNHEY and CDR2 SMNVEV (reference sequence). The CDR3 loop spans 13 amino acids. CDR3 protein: CASSYTPNTEAFF. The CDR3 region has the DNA TGTGCCAGCAGTTACACCCCGAACACTGAAGCTTTCTTT.

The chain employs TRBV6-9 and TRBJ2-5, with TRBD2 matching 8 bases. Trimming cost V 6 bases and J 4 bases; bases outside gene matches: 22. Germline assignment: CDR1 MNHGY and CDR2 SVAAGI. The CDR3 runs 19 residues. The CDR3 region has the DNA TGTGCCAGCAGCCCCCTTCCCGGGACTAGGACGAAGATCCGAGAGACCCAGTACTTC. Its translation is CASSPLPGTRTKIRETQYF.

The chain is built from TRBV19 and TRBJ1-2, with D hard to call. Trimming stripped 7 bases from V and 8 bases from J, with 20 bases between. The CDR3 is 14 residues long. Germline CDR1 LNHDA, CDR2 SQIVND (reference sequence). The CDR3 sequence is CASTTTALPGGYTF. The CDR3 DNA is TGTGCCAGTACCACAACCGCCTTACCAGGAGGCTACACCTTC.

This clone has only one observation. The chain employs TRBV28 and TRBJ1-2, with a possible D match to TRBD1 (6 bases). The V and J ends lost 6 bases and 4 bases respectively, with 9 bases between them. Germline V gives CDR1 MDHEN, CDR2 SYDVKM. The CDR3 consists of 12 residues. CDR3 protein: CASSLQGYGYTF. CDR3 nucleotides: TGTGCCAGCAGCTTACAGGGCTATGGCTACACCTTC.

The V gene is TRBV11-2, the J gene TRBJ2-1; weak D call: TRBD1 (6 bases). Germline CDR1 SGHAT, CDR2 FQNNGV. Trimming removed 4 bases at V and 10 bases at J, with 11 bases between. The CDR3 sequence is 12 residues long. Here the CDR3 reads CASSSQGHEQFF. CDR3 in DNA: TGTGCCAGCAGCTCCCAGGGGCACGAGCAGTTCTTC. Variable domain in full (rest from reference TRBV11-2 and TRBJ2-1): EAGVAQSPRYKIIEKRQSVAFWCNPISGHATLYWYQQILGQGPKLLIQFQNNGVVDDSQLPKDRFSAERLKGVDSTLKIQPAKLEDSAVYLCASSSQGHEQFFGPGTRLTVL.

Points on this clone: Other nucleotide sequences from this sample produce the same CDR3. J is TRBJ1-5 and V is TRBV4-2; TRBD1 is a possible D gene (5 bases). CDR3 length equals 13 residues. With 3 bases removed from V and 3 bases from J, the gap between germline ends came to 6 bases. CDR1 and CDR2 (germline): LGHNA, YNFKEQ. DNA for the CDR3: TGTGCCAGCAGCCAGGACAACAATCAGCCCCAGCATTTT. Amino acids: CASSQDNNQPQHF.

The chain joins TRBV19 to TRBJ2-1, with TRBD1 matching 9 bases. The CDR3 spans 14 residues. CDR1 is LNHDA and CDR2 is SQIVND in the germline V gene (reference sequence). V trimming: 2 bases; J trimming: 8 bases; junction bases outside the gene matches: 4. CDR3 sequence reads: CASSIPDRGDEQFF. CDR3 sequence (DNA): TGTGCCAGTAGTATACCCGACAGGGGGGATGAGCAGTTCTTC.

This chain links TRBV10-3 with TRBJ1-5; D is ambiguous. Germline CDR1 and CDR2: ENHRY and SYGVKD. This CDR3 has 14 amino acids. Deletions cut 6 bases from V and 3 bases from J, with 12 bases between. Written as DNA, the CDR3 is TGTGCCATCAGCCCCCGACAAGACAATCAGCCCCAGCATTTT. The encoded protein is CAISPRQDNQPQHF.

Written as DNA, the CDR3 is TGTGCCAGTAGCGGGGTATTTAATTACGAGCAGTACTTC. Amino acids: CASSGVFNYEQYF. The chain recombines TRBV19 with TRBJ2-7; maybe TRBD2 (5 bases). This CDR3 region has 13 residues. Trimming stripped 6 bases from V and 4 bases from J, with 13 bases between. Germline CDR1 reads LNHDA; CDR2 reads SQIVND (reference sequence).

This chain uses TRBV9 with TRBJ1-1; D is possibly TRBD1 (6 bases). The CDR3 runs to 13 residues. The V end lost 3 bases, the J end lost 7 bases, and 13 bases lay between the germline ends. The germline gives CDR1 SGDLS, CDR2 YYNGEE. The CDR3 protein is CASSATGSGEAFF. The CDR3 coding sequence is TGTGCCAGCAGCGCGACAGGATCGGGTGAAGCTTTCTTT.

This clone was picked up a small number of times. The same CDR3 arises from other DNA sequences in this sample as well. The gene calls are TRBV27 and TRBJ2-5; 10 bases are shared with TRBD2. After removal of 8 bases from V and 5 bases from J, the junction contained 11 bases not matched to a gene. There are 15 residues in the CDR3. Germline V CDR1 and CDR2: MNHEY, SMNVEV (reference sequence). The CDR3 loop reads CASSTGTSELETQYF. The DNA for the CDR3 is TGTGCCAGCTCGACCGGGACTAGCGAGCTCGAGACCCAGTACTTC.

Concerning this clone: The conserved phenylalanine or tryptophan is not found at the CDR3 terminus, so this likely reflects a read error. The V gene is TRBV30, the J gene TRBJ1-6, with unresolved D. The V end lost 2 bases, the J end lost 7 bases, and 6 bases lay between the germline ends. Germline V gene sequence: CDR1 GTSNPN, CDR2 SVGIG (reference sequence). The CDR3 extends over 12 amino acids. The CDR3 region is CAWSSGNSPLHL. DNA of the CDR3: TGTGCCTGGAGTAGCGGAAATTCACCCCTCCACCTT.

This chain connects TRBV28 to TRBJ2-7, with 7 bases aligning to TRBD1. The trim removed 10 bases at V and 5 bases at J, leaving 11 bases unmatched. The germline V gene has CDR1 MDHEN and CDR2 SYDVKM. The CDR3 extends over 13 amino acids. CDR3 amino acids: CATTRQGVHEQYF. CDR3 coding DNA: TGTGCCACCACTCGACAGGGAGTCCACGAGCAGTACTTC.

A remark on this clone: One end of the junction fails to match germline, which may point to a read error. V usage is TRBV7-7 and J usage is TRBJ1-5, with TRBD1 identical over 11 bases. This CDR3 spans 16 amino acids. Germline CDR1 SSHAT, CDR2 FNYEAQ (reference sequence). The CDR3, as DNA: TGTGCTAGCAGCTTAGCCAGGACAGGGGGCTCCCAGCCCCAGCATTTT. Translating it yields CASSLARTGGSQPQHF.

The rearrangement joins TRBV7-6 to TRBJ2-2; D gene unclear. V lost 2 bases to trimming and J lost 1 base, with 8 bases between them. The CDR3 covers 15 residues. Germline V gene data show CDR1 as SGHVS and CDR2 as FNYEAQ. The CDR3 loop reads CASSLLDQNTGELFF. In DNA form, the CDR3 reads TGTGCCAGCAGCTTACTAGACCAGAACACCGGGGAGCTGTTTTTT. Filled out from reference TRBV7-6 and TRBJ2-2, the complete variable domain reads GAGVSQSPRYKVTKRGQDVALRCDPISGHVSLYWYRQALGQGPEFLTYFNYEAQQDKSGLPNDRFSAERPEGSISTLTIQRTEQRDSAMYRCASSLLDQNTGELFFGEGSRLTVL.

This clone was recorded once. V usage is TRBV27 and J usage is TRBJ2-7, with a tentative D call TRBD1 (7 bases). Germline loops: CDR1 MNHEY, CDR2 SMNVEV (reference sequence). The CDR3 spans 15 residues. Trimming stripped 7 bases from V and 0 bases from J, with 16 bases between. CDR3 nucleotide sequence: TGTGCCAGCAAAGGCGGGGCAGGGGGCTCCTACGAGCAGTACTTC. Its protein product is CASKGGAGGSYEQYF.

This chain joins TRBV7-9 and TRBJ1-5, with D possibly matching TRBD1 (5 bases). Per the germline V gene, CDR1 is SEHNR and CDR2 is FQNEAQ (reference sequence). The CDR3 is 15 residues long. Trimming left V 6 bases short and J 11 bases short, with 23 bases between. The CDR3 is CASSPGPGNLEAQHF. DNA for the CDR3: TGTGCCAGCAGTCCTGGGCCAGGGAATCTTGAAGCCCAGCATTTT.

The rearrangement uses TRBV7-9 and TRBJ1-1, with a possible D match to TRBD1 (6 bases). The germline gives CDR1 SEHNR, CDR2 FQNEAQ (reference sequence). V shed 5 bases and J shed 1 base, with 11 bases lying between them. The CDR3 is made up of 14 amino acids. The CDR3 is CASSPGQANTEAFF. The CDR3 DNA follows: TGTGCCAGCAGCCCGGGACAAGCGAACACTGAAGCTTTCTTT. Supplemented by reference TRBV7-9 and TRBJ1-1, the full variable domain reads DTGVSQNPRHKITKRGQNVTFRCDPISEHNRLYWYRQTLGQGPEFLTYFQNEAQLEKSRLLSDRFSAERPKGSFSTLEIQRTEQGDSAMYLCASSPGQANTEAFFGQGTRLTVV.

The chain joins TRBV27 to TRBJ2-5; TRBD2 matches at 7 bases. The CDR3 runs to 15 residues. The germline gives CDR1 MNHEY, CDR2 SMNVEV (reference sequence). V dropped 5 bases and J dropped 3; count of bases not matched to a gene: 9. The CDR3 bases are TGTGCCAGCAGTCCCGACGGGGGGAGGAAAGAGACCCAGTACTTC. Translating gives CASSPDGGRKETQYF.

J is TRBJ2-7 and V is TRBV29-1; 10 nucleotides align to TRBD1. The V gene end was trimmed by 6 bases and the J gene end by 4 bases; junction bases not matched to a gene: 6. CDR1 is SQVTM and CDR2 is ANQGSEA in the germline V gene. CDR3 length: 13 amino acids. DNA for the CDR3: TGCAGCGTGGGGACAGGGGATCGGTACGAGCAGTACTTC. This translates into CSVGTGDRYEQYF.

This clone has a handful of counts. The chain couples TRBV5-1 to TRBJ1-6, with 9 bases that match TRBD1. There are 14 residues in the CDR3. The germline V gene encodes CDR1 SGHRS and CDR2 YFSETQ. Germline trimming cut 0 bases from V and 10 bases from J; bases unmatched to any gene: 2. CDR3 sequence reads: CASSLGGQGSPLHF. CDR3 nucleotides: TGCGCCAGCAGCTTGGGGGGACAGGGATCACCCCTCCACTTT.

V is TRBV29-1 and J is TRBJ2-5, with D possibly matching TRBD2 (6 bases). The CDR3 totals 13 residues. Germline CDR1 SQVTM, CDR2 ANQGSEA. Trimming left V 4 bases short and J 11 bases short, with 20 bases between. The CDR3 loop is CSVVTRSPGEQYF. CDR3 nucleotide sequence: TGCAGCGTTGTAACCAGGTCCCCGGGAGAGCAGTACTTC.

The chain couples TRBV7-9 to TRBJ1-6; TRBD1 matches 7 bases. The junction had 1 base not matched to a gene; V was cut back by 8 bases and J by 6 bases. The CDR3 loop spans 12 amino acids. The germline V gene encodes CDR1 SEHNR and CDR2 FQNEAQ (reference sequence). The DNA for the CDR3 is TGTGCCAGCCAGGGGGGTAATTCACCCCTCCACTTT. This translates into CASQGGNSPLHF. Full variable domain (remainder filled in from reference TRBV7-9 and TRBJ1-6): DTGVSQNPRHKITKRGQNVTFRCDPISEHNRLYWYRQTLGQGPEFLTYFQNEAQLEKSRLLSDRFSAERPKGSFSTLEIQRTEQGDSAMYLCASQGGNSPLHFGNGTRLTVT.

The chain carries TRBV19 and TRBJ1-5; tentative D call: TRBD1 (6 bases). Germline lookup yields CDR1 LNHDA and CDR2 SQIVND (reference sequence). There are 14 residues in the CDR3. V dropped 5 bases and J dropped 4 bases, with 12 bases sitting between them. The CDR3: CASSSPQGNQPQHF. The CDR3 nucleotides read TGTGCCAGTAGTTCCCCCCAGGGGAATCAGCCCCAGCATTTT.

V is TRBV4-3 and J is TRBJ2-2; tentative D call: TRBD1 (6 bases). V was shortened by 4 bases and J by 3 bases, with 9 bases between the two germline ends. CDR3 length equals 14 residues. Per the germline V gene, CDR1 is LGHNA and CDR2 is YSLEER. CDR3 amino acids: CASSLDSHTGELFF. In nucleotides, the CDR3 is TGCGCCAGCAGCCTGGACAGTCACACCGGGGAGCTGTTTTTT.